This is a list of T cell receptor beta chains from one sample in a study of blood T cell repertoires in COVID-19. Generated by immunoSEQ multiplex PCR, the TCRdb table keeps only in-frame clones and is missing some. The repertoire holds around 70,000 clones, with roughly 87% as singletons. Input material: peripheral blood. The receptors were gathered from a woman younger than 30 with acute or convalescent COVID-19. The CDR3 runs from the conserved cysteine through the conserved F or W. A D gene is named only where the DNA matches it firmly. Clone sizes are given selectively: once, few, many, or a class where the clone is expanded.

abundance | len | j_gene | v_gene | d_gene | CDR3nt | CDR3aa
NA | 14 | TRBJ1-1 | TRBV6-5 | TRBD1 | TGTGCCAGCAGTTCTCGACAGGGGAACACTGAAGCTTTCTTT | CASSSRQGNTEAFF
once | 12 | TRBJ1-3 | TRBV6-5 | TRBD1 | TGTGCCAGCAGTTACGGGACAGTGGCGTTCTATTTT | CASSYGTVAFYF
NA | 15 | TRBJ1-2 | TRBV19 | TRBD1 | TGTGCCAGTAGTAAAGGGACAGGGGATATGGATGGCTACACCTTC | CASSKGTGDMDGYTF
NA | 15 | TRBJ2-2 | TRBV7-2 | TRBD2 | TGTGCCAGCAGCCCCACTAGCGTTGGATCCGGGGAGCTGTTTTTT | CASSPTSVGSGELFF
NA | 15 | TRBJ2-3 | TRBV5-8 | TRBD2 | TGTGCCAGCACCCTGGGACTAGCGGTCACAGATACGCAGTATTTT | CASTLGLAVTDTQYF
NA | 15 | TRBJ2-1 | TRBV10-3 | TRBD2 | TGTGCCATCAGTGTAAGCGGGGGGGCCTTCAATGAGCAGTTCTTC | CAISVSGGAFNEQFF
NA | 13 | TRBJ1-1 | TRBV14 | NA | TGTGCCAGCAGCCAAGATCTTAGCACTGAAGCTTTCTTT | CASSQDLSTEAFF
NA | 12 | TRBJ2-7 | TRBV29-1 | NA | TGCAGCGCTACGGACAGATCCTACGAGCAGTACTTC | CSATDRSYEQYF
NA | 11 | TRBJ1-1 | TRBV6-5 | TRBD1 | TGTGCCAGTACAGGGGGCACTGAAGCTTTCTTT | CASTGGTEAFF
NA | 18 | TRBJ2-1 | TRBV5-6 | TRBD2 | TGTGCCAGCAGGTGTCGGGATGGCGGGAGCTGCTCCTACAATGAGCAGTTCTTC | CASRCRDGGSCSYNEQFF
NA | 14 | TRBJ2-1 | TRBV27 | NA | TGTGCCAGCACCCCGACTAGCTCCTACAATGAGCAGTTCTTC | CASTPTSSYNEQFF
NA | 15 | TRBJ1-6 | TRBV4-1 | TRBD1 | TGCGCCAGCAGCCAGGTGGACAGGGCGCATTCACCCCTCCACTTT | CASSQVDRAHSPLHF
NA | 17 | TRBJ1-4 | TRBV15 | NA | TGTGCCACCAGCAGAGCGCCGCCGGGGGGTTCCAATGAAAAACTGTTTTTT | CATSRAPPGGSNEKLFF
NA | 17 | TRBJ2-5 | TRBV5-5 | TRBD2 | TGTGCCAGCAGCCGCCTAGCGGGGGCCGGGGAACAAGAGACCCAGTACTTC | CASSRLAGAGEQETQYF
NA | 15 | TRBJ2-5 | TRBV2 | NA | TGTGCCAGCAGTGAAGCAAGTACAGGGTCAGAGACCCAGTACTTC | CASSEASTGSETQYF
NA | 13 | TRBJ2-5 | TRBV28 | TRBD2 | TGTGCCAGCAGTACGGGACTAGCGGAGACCCAGTACTTC | CASSTGLAETQYF
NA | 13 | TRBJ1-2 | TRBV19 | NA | TGTGCCACCTATAACCCGCTGTCGGATGGCTACACCTTC | CATYNPLSDGYTF
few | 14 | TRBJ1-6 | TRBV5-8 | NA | TGTGCCAGCAGCTTTTCGGGAGACAATTCACCCCTCCACTTT | CASSFSGDNSPLHF
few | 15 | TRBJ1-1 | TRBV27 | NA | TGTGCCAGCAGTTGGTCAGGGAATTCGAACACTGAAGCTTTCTTT | CASSWSGNSNTEAFF
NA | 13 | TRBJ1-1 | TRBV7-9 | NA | TGTGCCAGCAGCCCCGGGGGGAACACTGAAGCTTTCTTT | CASSPGGNTEAFF
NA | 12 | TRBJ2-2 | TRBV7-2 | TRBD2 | TGTGCCAACGTAGCGGGGACCGGGGAGCTGTTTTTT | CANVAGTGELFF
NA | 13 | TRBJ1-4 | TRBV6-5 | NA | TGTGCCAGCAGGACAGTGCAAAATGAAAAACTGTTTTTT | CASRTVQNEKLFF
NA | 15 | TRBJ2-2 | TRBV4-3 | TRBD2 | TGCGCCAGCAGCCAAGTTCCGGGGGGCACCGGGGAGCTGTTTTTT | CASSQVPGGTGELFF
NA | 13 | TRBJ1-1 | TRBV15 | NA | TGTGCCACCAGCACGGGAGGTGGCACTGAAGCTTTCTTT | CATSTGGGTEAFF
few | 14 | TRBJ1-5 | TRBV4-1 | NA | TGCGCCAGCAGCCCCCGGCAGGGCAATCAGCCCCAGCATTTT | CASSPRQGNQPQHF
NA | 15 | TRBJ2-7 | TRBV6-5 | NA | TGTGCCAGCAGTTATTTTCAGGGGGGAATCCACGAGCAGTACTTC | CASSYFQGGIHEQYF
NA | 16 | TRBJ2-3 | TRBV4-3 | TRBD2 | TGCGCCAGCAGCCAAGACGGCGGGAGGGCCGTAGATACGCAGTATTTT | CASSQDGGRAVDTQYF
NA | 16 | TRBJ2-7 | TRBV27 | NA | TGTGCCAGCCGCCGCGCGGAGTCCGGTCCAATATACGAGCAGTACTTC | CASRRAESGPIYEQYF
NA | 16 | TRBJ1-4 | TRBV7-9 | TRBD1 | TGTGCCAGCAGCTTAGCGTCTAGGACAGGGGGTGAAAAACTGTTTTTT | CASSLASRTGGEKLFF
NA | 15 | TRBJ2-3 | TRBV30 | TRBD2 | TGTGCCTGGAGTCTCGGCGGGGGGAGCACAGATACGCAGTATTTT | CAWSLGGGSTDTQYF
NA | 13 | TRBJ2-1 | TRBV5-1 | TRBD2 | TGCGCCAGCAGCTCCCGACTAGCCGATGAGCAGTTCTTC | CASSSRLADEQFF